This TCR beta chain is drawn from a study of blood T cell repertoires in COVID-19. Study information: PBMCs, B-cell-depleted T cells, or T cells were the source of the cDNA or gDNA that made up the material.

Using immunoSEQ multiplex PCR, the repertoire was profiled, and TCRdb retains in-frame clones only, with some absent. The repertoire holds 380,000 or so clones, with 81% as singletons. The ends lost 2 bases at V and 1 base at J; junction bases unmatched: 4. The CDR3 spans 16 residues. The germline CDR1 and CDR2 sequences are SGHVS and FNYEAQ. This TCR was recovered from a human donor with acute or convalescent COVID-19. The donor label of this sample is uncertain. Sequencing used peripheral blood. The chain joins TRBV7-6 to TRBJ2-2; TRBD2 matches at 7 bases. The CDR3 loop is CASSLRPSGNTGELFF. DNA for the CDR3: TGTGCCAGCAGCTTAAGGCCTAGCGGGAACACCGGGGAGCTGTTTTTT.